These 12 T cell receptor beta chains originate from one sample sequenced in a study of T cell repertoires in cytomegalovirus infection. From the reads, TCRdb called clonotypes with MiXCR, one entry per CDR3 protein. The table shows 500,000 to 600,000 distinct CDR3 sequences, with 15% to 20% occurring only once. Sequencing was performed on CD8+ T cells from PBMCs. These receptors came from a human donor in good health (CMV status not recorded). Some clones in this sample may be carry-over from other donors' samples.

In its sample, this clonotype was seen many times. CDR3 sequence (DNA): TGTGCCAGCAGCCAGGACGTGATCTACGAGCAGTACTTC. This sequence encodes CASSQDVIYEQYF. This chain uses TRBV7-4 with TRBJ2-7; D remains unclear. The CDR3 runs 13 residues. The V gene lost 5 bases and the J gene lost 3 bases, with 11 bases spanning the gap. The germline V gene has CDR1 SGHVT and CDR2 SQSDAQ. Filled out from reference TRBV7-4 and TRBJ2-7, the complete variable domain reads GAGVSQSPRYKVAKRGRDVALRCDSISGHVTLYWYRQTLGQGSEVLTYSQSDAQRDKSGRPSGRFSAERPERSVSTLKIQRTEQGDSAVYLCASSQDVIYEQYFGPGTRLTVT.

The chain has TRBV7-9 and TRBJ1-2, with D maybe TRBD1 (5 bases). V lost 6 bases, J lost 7 bases, and 18 bases lay in between. Germline V gives CDR1 SEHNR, CDR2 FQNEAQ (reference sequence). The CDR3 has 14 amino acids. The CDR3 DNA follows: TGTGCCAGCAGAATAGACAGTATCGGTACTGGCTACACCTTC. It translates to CASRIDSIGTGYTF.

The table lists this clonotype with a count of one. Mismatch with germline at one junction end may stem from a read error. The genes are TRBV5-6 and TRBJ2-1, with D possibly being TRBD2 (6 bases). This CDR3 comprises 15 residues. Germline-derived CDR1 and CDR2 are SGHDT and YYEEEE. CDR3 DNA: TGTGTCAGCACTTGGTCGGGACTCACCTACAATGAGCAGTTCTTC. It translates to CVSTWSGLTYNEQFF.

The chain uses TRBV5-1 and TRBJ2-1; TRBD2 agrees at 12 bases. V lost 0 bases, J lost 0 bases, and 1 base stayed unmatched. Germline V CDR1 and CDR2: SGHRS, YFSETQ. The CDR3 has 17 residues. CDR3 residues: CASSLALAGGSYNEQFF. CDR3 nucleotides: TGCGCCAGCAGCTTGGCACTAGCGGGGGGCTCCTACAATGAGCAGTTCTTC.

This sequence joins TRBV28 and TRBJ2-7, with a weak D call TRBD1 (6 bases). Germline assignment: CDR1 MDHEN and CDR2 SYDVKM. The ends were cut back, 3 bases at V and 1 base at J, with 13 bases in the middle. The length of the CDR3 is 15 residues. CDR3 protein: CASSFRGSNSYEQYF. The CDR3 nucleotides read TGTGCCAGCAGTTTCAGGGGTTCCAATTCCTACGAGCAGTACTTC.

The table lists this clonotype with a few counts. The chain recombines TRBV5-4 with TRBJ1-1, with 7 bases lining up with TRBD1. The CDR3 contains 15 residues. V was clipped by 4 bases and J by 3 bases; unmatched bases: 9. CDR1 is SGHNT, CDR2 YYREEE, per germline (reference sequence). This CDR3 is CASSPTGRGDTEAFF. In DNA, the CDR3 is TGTGCCAGCAGCCCGACAGGGCGGGGAGACACTGAAGCTTTCTTT. The full variable domain, rest sourced from reference TRBV5-4 and TRBJ1-1, is ETGVTQSPTHLIKTRGQQVTLRCSSQSGHNTVSWYQQALGQGPQFIFQYYREEENGRGNFPPRFSGLQFPNYSSELNVNALELDDSALYLCASSPTGRGDTEAFFGQGTRLTVV.

In its sample, this clonotype was seen once. The CDR3 DNA follows: TGTGCCTGGGAGGAGGTGGAGGGCTACACCTTC. It yields the protein CAWEEVEGYTF. V gene TRBV30 combines with J gene TRBJ1-2; no firm D call. CDR3 length: 11 residues. V lost 5 bases and J lost 8, with 12 bases in between. Germline V gene lookup returns CDR1 GTSNPN and CDR2 SVGIG (reference sequence).

The V and J genes are TRBV6-5 and TRBJ1-1; D gene unclear. The CDR3 extends over 15 amino acids. Per the germline V gene, CDR1 is MNHEY and CDR2 is SVGAGI. V shed 0 bases and J shed 0 bases, with 8 bases lying between them. CDR3 nucleotide sequence: TGTGCCAGCAGTTACTCGCGCCTCCTGAACACTGAAGCTTTCTTT. Amino acids: CASSYSRLLNTEAFF.

This clonotype was detected a few times. The CDR3 bases are TGTGCCAGTCTAACCGGGTATGGCTACACCTTC. This codes for CASLTGYGYTF. V and J are TRBV19 and TRBJ1-2; D remains ambiguous. The CDR3 consists of 11 residues. Trimming removed 8 bases at V and 5 bases at J, with 9 bases between. The V gene's germline CDR1 is LNHDA and CDR2 SQIVND (reference sequence).

This chain joins TRBV15 and TRBJ1-5, with TRBD1 matching over 12 bases. The CDR3 is 14 amino acids. Germline loops: CDR1 LNHNV, CDR2 YYDKDF (reference sequence). Germline trimming cut 9 bases from V and 5 bases from J; bases unmatched to any gene: 5. The CDR3 region is CATSGQGADQPQHF. The CDR3 region has the DNA TGTGCCACTTCGGGACAGGGGGCGGATCAGCCCCAGCATTTT.

At least ten counts were recorded for this clonotype. The chain recombines TRBV28 with TRBJ2-5, with TRBD2 as a possible D gene (5 bases). Trimming removed 5 bases from V and 5 bases from J, with 15 bases in between. The CDR3 is 14 residues long. The V gene's germline CDR1 is MDHEN and CDR2 SYDVKM. The CDR3 DNA is TGTGCCAGCAGTCCGCCTCCCCGGGGTGAGACCCAGTACTTC. It is translated as CASSPPPRGETQYF.

This clonotype has ten or more counts. This rearrangement joins TRBV27 to TRBJ2-1, with 16 bases that match TRBD2. The V gene end was trimmed by 5 bases and the J gene end by 0 bases; junction bases not matched to a gene: 10. Germline CDR1 MNHEY, CDR2 SMNVEV (reference sequence). This CDR3 is built from 20 residues. CDR3 sequence: CASSPAPGLAGGDSYNEQFF. The CDR3 DNA reads as TGTGCCAGCAGTCCCGCACCGGGACTAGCGGGAGGGGACTCCTACAATGAGCAGTTCTTC.